Sequencing of this T cell receptor (beta chain) was carried out in a study of T cells in Graves' hyperthyroidism and ophthalmopathy. Absence of ophthalmopathy progression within 18 months defined stable Graves' hyperthyroidism. Patients between 18 and 65 years old had hyperthyroidism, newly diagnosed and lasting under 2 months. Criteria for exclusion of patients were uncontrolled infection, other autoimmune disease, pregnancy or lactation. In the case of this clonotype: Its target is not known.

Broader study findings: Patients with ophthalmopathy were separated from those with stable hyperthyroidism by a 13 V-J model.

RNA transcripts served as the template for amplifying TCR beta CDR3 regions. RT-PCR in the first round (using the HTBI primer set) targeted the TCR CDR3. TCRdb reprocessed the multiplex PCR reads with MiXCR, giving one entry per CDR3 protein. The sample lists 650,000 to 750,000 distinct CDR3 sequences; less than 15% were seen once. The TCR was taken from a woman in her late teens or twenties with Graves' hyperthyroidism. The source material was blood.

CDR3 sequence: CASSIMGRGRNEQYF. The CDR3 nucleotides read TGTGCCAGCAGCATTATGGGCAGGGGGCGAAACGAGCAGTACTTC. The rearrangement joins TRBV5-6 to TRBJ2-7; 8 bases map to TRBD1. The CDR3 loop spans 15 amino acids. Unmatched junction bases numbered 11, after V lost 4 bases and J lost 5 bases. The germline V gene has CDR1 SGHDT and CDR2 YYEEEE.